The rows below give T cell receptor beta chains drawn from one sample of a study of blood T cell repertoires in COVID-19. Sequenced by immunoSEQ multiplex PCR; TCRdb stores in-frame clones only, minus some. Among approximately 180,000 clones listed, approximately 92% were seen once. The sample was PBMCs or T cells enriched from blood (not recorded which). These receptors were taken from a woman aged 35 to 49 with acute COVID-19. The CDR3 runs from the conserved cysteine through the conserved F or W. A D gene is named only where the DNA matches it firmly. Size values are once, few and many counts, or a class for expanded clones, and some rows have none.

v_gene	d_gene	j_gene	abundance	CDR3nt	CDR3aa
TRBV6-5	TRBD1	TRBJ2-2	once	TGTGCCAGCAGGGACAGGGGTGCCGGGGAGCTGTTTTTT	CASRDRGAGELFF
TRBV20-1	.	TRBJ1-5	once	TGCAGTGCTAGTCCCGGCGGGACGCCTAGGGATCAGCCCCAGCATTTT	CSASPGGTPRDQPQHF
TRBV10-1	TRBD2	TRBJ2-7	few	TGCGCCAGCAACGCCCGACTAGCGGGAACAAGGTACGAGCAGTACTTC	CASNARLAGTRYEQYF
TRBV7-9	.	TRBJ1-4	.	TGTGCCAGCAGCTTAGGCTCAGGGCGAAATGAAAAACTGTTTTTT	CASSLGSGRNEKLFF
TRBV2	TRBD1	TRBJ2-7	.	TGTGCCAGCAGTGAGCGTCCAGGGGGCTTATACGAGCAGTACTTC	CASSERPGGLYEQYF
TRBV2	TRBD1	TRBJ1-3	.	TGTGCCAGCAGACCGGGACAGGGTTTCTCTGGAAACACCATATATTTT	CASRPGQGFSGNTIYF
TRBV5-1	TRBD1	TRBJ1-5	once	TGCGCCAGCAGCTTAGAGGGGGCCCGCAATCAGCCCCAGCATTTT	CASSLEGARNQPQHF
TRBV3-1/TRBV3-2	.	TRBJ2-3	.	TGTGCCAGCAGCGCCCCAGGTTTAAATACGCAGTATTTT	CASSAPGLNTQYF
TRBV19	.	TRBJ1-1	many	TGTGCCAGTAGTAACGCAGGGCAGGAACTGAACACTGAAGCTTTCTTT	CASSNAGQELNTEAFF
TRBV7-8	TRBD1	TRBJ1-5	.	TGTGCCAGCAGCTTAGCGATAGGGGGCGGCAATCAGCCCCAGCATTTT	CASSLAIGGGNQPQHF
TRBV27	TRBD2	TRBJ2-3	few	TGTGCCAGCAGCTCTCCTAGCGGGGGGTACAACCGGGGCACAGATACGCAGTATTTT	CASSSPSGGYNRGTDTQYF
TRBV2	.	TRBJ2-7	.	TGTGCCAGCAGTGAAGGACTAGGATCAGTCTGGTACGAGCAGTACTTC	CASSEGLGSVWYEQYF
TRBV19	TRBD1	TRBJ1-2	.	TGTGCCAGTAAGGAAGGGACAGGGGGCGCGGCCGGCTACACCTTC	CASKEGTGGAAGYTF
TRBV5-6	.	TRBJ1-3	.	TGTGCCAGCAGCTCGACAAGGTCTGGAAACACCATATATTTT	CASSSTRSGNTIYF
TRBV2	TRBD1	TRBJ2-7	.	TGTGCCAGCAGGGCCGAGACAGGGGTAGGTTACGAGCAGTACTTC	CASRAETGVGYEQYF
TRBV10-3	TRBD2	TRBJ2-1	.	TGTGCCATCAGTGAGGTAGCGGGAGGGGGGAATGAGCAGTTCTTC	CAISEVAGGGNEQFF
TRBV9	TRBD2	TRBJ2-1	few	TGTGCCAGCAGCCCCTCTAGCGGGATATTCAATGAGCAGTTCTTC	CASSPSSGIFNEQFF
TRBV10-1	.	TRBJ2-5	.	TGCGCCACCTCCCGGGGAGCCCAAGAGACCCAGTACTTC	CATSRGAQETQYF
TRBV29-1	TRBD1	TRBJ1-2	once	TGCAGCGTTGAAGATAGGATACAGGGGGCCCACTATGGCTACACCTTC	CSVEDRIQGAHYGYTF
TRBV7-6	TRBD2	TRBJ2-1	.	TGTGCCAGCAGCTTAGCACTAGCGGGGGGGAATGAGCAGTTCTTC	CASSLALAGGNEQFF
TRBV30	TRBD2	TRBJ2-5	few	TGTGCCTGGAGTGTACGCGGGAGGGCCTCGTTTCGGGAGACCCAGTACTTC	CAWSVRGRASFRETQYF
TRBV10-2	.	TRBJ2-2	.	TGCGCCAGCAGTAAACCCGGGACATCGAACACCGGGGAGCTGTTTTTT	CASSKPGTSNTGELFF
TRBV25-1	.	TRBJ1-2	.	TGTGCCAGCAGTGAGGGAGAGTGGTATGGCTACACCTTC	CASSEGEWYGYTF
TRBV5-1	.	TRBJ2-1	once	TGCGCCAGCAGCCCGGGACTTATGACCTACAATGAGCAGTTCTTC	CASSPGLMTYNEQFF
TRBV29-1	TRBD2	TRBJ2-7	.	TGCAGCGTGGGAACTAGCGTAAACGAGCAGTACTTC	CSVGTSVNEQYF
TRBV5-6	.	TRBJ2-7	.	TGTGCCAGCAGCTTGGATGGAGGGTTTTCCTACGAGCAGTACTTC	CASSLDGGFSYEQYF
TRBV7-6	.	TRBJ2-5	few	TGTGCCAGCAGCCCGACGGCAGGGATAGAGACCCAGTACTTC	CASSPTAGIETQYF
TRBV6-5	TRBD1	TRBJ1-2	.	TGTGCCAGCAGTTACTCGAACGCAGGGGGAAGTGGCTACACCTTC	CASSYSNAGGSGYTF